This paragraph reports one T cell receptor (beta chain). This clonotype has a handful of counts. Its antigen has not been determined. Base quality data are lacking; no much larger clone is found one base away. The data are from a study of CD8+CD57+ T cells in acquired aplastic anemia (dated by TCRdb to the late 2010s). Looking at the study overall: DNA extracted from sorted CD4+ and CD8+ cells had a mean of roughly 3 ug, with a range of about 0.19 to 30 ug. An average of roughly 9.8 million reads for CD4+ cells and around 11 million reads for CD8+ cells was obtained from healthy donor samples.

TCR repertoires of sorted CD4+ and CD8+ blood T cells from severe aplastic anemia patients and healthy subjects were deep-sequenced in the study. Ficoll-Paque density gradient centrifugation was used to isolate peripheral blood mononuclear cells. Before DNA extraction, CD4+ and CD8+ T cells were sorted by FACS or by magnetic beads. CDR1 is given as SGHRS and CDR2 as YFSETQ, both from the germline V gene. Measured from the cysteine to the phenylalanine, the CDR3 is 15 residues long. Of all the DNA, just the CDR3 is kept, 45 bases in frame from base 1. V ends up 1 base short and J 9 bases short, with an unmatched junction base count of 7. Results the study describes overall, beyond this receptor: CD8+ Simpson's diversity did not differ significantly between patients and healthy controls (P=0.060). About 29 CD8+ CDR3 sequences were found to be shared between patients and controls, but these sequences appeared to be highly expressed in patients and within the immunodominant clones of the patients.

Genomic DNA served as template for TCR beta VDJ combination and CDR3 sequence profiling. An Illumina HiSeq 2000 was the platform used for TCR repertoire sequencing. In the source study's methods: Repertoires were assessed using TRBV/TRBJ rearrangement plots, CDR3 size and DJ length profiles, and Simpson's diversity index. The immunodominant clone was defined as the most abundant DNA sequence in deep sequencing data. CDR3 amino acid sequences were screened for sharing across subjects and were compared with published repertoires and the VDJdb database. TCRdb redid the processing of the public reads, applying fastp at Q25 and MiXCR, and retained in-frame beta chains. Rows are unified per CDR3 protein, each entry keeping the most common DNA and genes. The V and J calls were not made by the authors but by TCRdb's processing. Recorded for this sample are under 250,000 distinct CDR3 sequences; roughly 35% of them occurred a single time. The ten largest clones take up around 1.1% of the sample.

The source is a human donor in good health, serving as a control. Sequenced input: sorted CD4+, CD8+, or CD8+CD57+ T cells (not recorded which) from PBMCs. The chain joins TRBV5-1 to TRBJ2-1, with 10 bases aligning to TRBD1. The CDR3 reads as follows: CASSLWDRGFSEQFF. The bases are TGCGCCAGCAGCTTGTGGGACAGGGGTTTCAGTGAGCAGTTCTTC.